Each of the 29 T cell receptor beta chains below was sequenced from the same sample in a study of blood T cell repertoires in COVID-19 (dated by TCRdb to 2019 to 2021). Library generation was performed with the immunoSEQ multiplex PCR assay. In its TCRdb copy, this immuneACCESS table keeps in-frame sequences only and misses some clones. Where compared with another copy, unresolved V genes explain less than half of these, and the others have no known cause. This sample has 250,000 to 350,000 clones in its table, and almost 90% of those were observed once. The ten largest clonotypes hold approximately 10% of the sample. The source material was peripheral blood. All receptors derive from a young woman with COVID-19, enrolled during active disease.

The chain has TRBV14 and TRBJ2-1, with D perhaps matching TRBD2 (5 bases). Germline lookup yields CDR1 SGHDN and CDR2 FVKESK. CDR3 length equals 15 residues. Between the trimmed V and J ends, which lost 4 bases and 0 bases, there was a span of 10 bases. The CDR3 protein is CASSLSGSSYNEQFF. The CDR3 nucleotides are TGTGCCAGCAGCCTATCGGGGAGCTCCTACAATGAGCAGTTCTTC.

The V and J genes are TRBV7-2 and TRBJ2-2, with 7 bases aligning to TRBD2. This CDR3 is 17 amino acids long. Per the germline V gene, CDR1 is SGHTA and CDR2 is FQGNSA. V was pared by 0 bases and J by 2 bases, with 6 bases of the junction left unmatched. As DNA, the CDR3 is TGTGCCAGCAGCTTAGCAGGTCTAGCGGCTAACACCGGGGAGCTGTTTTTT. Encoded protein: CASSLAGLAANTGELFF.

This sequence joins TRBV28 and TRBJ2-7; 8 bases align to TRBD1. Germline CDR1 MDHEN, CDR2 SYDVKM. CDR3 length: 14 residues. V was pared by 7 bases and J by 3 bases, with 8 bases of the junction left unmatched. CDR3 region: CASTHSDRDYEQYF. Written as DNA, the CDR3 is TGTGCCAGCACCCACTCGGACAGGGACTACGAGCAGTACTTC. Full variable domain (remainder filled in from reference TRBV28 and TRBJ2-7): DVKVTQSSRYLVKRTGEKVFLECVQDMDHENMFWYRQDPGLGLRLIYFSYDVKMKEKGDIPEGYSVSREKKERFSLILESASTNQTSMYLCASTHSDRDYEQYFGPGTRLTVT.

The chain links TRBV5-1 to TRBJ1-1, with 7 bases fitting TRBD1. V shed 2 bases, J shed 7 bases, and the junction held 2 bases outside the gene matches. This CDR3 is 12 amino acids long. Germline V gives CDR1 SGHRS, CDR2 YFSETQ. The CDR3 DNA is TGCGCCAGCAGCTTACAGGGGATTGAAGCTTTCTTT. Translating gives CASSLQGIEAFF.

The table lists this clone with a count of one. This rearrangement joins TRBV3-1 (or the pseudogene TRBV3-2) to TRBJ2-5; 12 bases match TRBD2. Germline CDR1 LGHDT, CDR2 YNNKEL (reference sequence). V shed 1 base and J 5 bases; nucleotides not matched to a gene: 5. The CDR3 spans 16 residues. The CDR3 region has the DNA TGTGCCAGCAGCCAAGGACTAGCGGGAGTAAGGGAGACCCAGTACTTC. Protein: CASSQGLAGVRETQYF.

The CDR3 loop reads CASSEAGRGEQFF. The CDR3 DNA is TGTGCCAGCAGTGAAGCGGGGCGGGGCGAGCAGTTCTTC. This chain links TRBV6-1 with TRBJ2-1; perhaps TRBD2 as D (6 bases). Germline V gives CDR1 MNHNS, CDR2 SASEGT. Trimming left V 0 bases short and J 10 bases short, with 10 bases between. The CDR3 loop spans 13 amino acids.

This sequence joins TRBV2 and TRBJ1-1; weak D call: TRBD1 (5 bases). The CDR3 is 11 residues long. Per germline, CDR1 SNHLY and CDR2 FYNNEI. V lost 6 bases to trimming and J lost 6 bases, with 8 bases between them. CDR3 in amino acids: CASSAGPEAFF. CDR3 DNA sequence: TGTGCCAGCAGCGCGGGACCTGAAGCTTTCTTT. Full variable domain (remainder filled in from reference TRBV2 and TRBJ1-1): EPEVTQTPSHQVTQMGQEVILRCVPISNHLYFYWYRQILGQKVEFLVSFYNNEISEKSEIFDDQFSVERPDGSNFTLKIRSTKLEDSAMYFCASSAGPEAFFGQGTRLTVV.

This clone was seen a single time. J is TRBJ2-1 and V is TRBV7-9; D call uncertain. The CDR3 consists of 11 residues. The V gene's germline CDR1 is SEHNR and CDR2 FQNEAQ (reference sequence). V gave up 11 bases and J gave up 0 bases, with 5 bases separating them. The CDR3 sequence is CAPSSYNEQFF. The CDR3, as DNA: TGTGCCCCCAGCTCCTACAATGAGCAGTTCTTC.

The J gene is TRBJ1-1, the V gene TRBV19; weak D call: TRBD1 (5 bases). This CDR3 has 12 amino acids. The ends were cut back, 3 bases at V and 11 bases at J, with 13 bases in the middle. From germline, CDR1 is LNHDA and CDR2 SQIVND (reference sequence). CDR3: CASSIGGLRAFF. Written as DNA, the CDR3 is TGTGCCAGTAGTATCGGGGGGTTACGGGCTTTCTTT.

The genes are TRBV19 and TRBJ2-7; a possible D gene is TRBD2 (5 bases). The germline V gene has CDR1 LNHDA and CDR2 SQIVND (reference sequence). Trimming stripped 10 bases from V and 6 bases from J, with 25 bases between. The CDR3 has 15 amino acids. The CDR3, as DNA: TGTGCCACTCAGAGGGCGGTCCCGTCAGGTGGCGAGCAGTACTTC. It yields the protein CATQRAVPSGGEQYF.

This clone showed up just once. This chain joins TRBV18 and TRBJ2-1; 8 positions agree with TRBD2. CDR3 length equals 15 residues. Germline trimming cut 6 bases from V and 3 bases from J; bases unmatched to any gene: 7. Germline CDR1 is KGHSH and CDR2 is LQKENI. The CDR3 is CASSPRTSSYNEQFF. In DNA form, the CDR3 reads TGTGCCAGCTCTCCAAGGACTAGCAGCTACAATGAGCAGTTCTTC.

The V gene is TRBV30, the J gene TRBJ1-5, with TRBD1 matching over 7 bases. The junction had 12 bases not matched to a gene; V was cut back by 8 bases and J by 2 bases. Germline CDR1 GTSNPN, CDR2 SVGIG (reference sequence). CDR3 length equals 15 residues. The CDR3 sequence is CAADDRAGRNQPQHF. In DNA form, the CDR3 reads TGTGCCGCGGACGACAGGGCCGGTCGCAATCAGCCCCAGCATTTT.

The chain combines TRBV4-3 with TRBJ1-1, with 8 bases lining up with TRBD1. In germline, CDR1 is LGHNA, CDR2 YSLEER. The CDR3 has 15 residues. The V and J ends lost 0 bases and 5 bases, in that order; junction bases with no gene match: 5. CDR3 region: CASSQDPGQGTEAFF. The CDR3 DNA follows: TGCGCCAGCAGCCAAGATCCCGGACAGGGAACTGAAGCTTTCTTT.

The chain has TRBV9 and TRBJ2-5; 7 positions match TRBD2. The CDR3 is made up of 16 amino acids. Germline assignment: CDR1 SGDLS and CDR2 YYNGEE. The J segment lost 1 base and the V segment lost 0 bases, leaving 6 bases of the junction unmatched. CDR3: CASSVDSAGSQETQYF. In DNA form, the CDR3 reads TGTGCCAGCAGCGTAGATTCAGCGGGAAGCCAAGAGACCCAGTACTTC.

The rearrangement links TRBV5-8 to TRBJ2-3; maybe TRBD2 (6 bases). Trimming stripped 0 bases from V and 4 bases from J, with 9 bases between. The CDR3 length is 14 residues. Germline loops: CDR1 SGHTS, CDR2 YDEGEE. This chain's CDR3 is CASSLGLVADTQYF. As DNA, the CDR3 is TGTGCCAGCAGCTTGGGACTAGTGGCAGATACGCAGTATTTT.

CDR3 in amino acids: CASSLSPGLAGALQFF. Written as DNA, the CDR3 is TGTGCCAGCAGCTTATCCCCCGGTTTAGCGGGAGCCCTGCAGTTCTTC. The rearrangement links TRBV7-9 to TRBJ2-1, with 9 bases matching TRBD2. The CDR3 consists of 16 residues. CDR1 and CDR2 (germline): SEHNR, FQNEAQ (reference sequence). The ends lost 2 bases at V and 12 bases at J; junction bases unmatched: 14.

CDR3 coding DNA: TGTGCCACCAGTGCCATGGGGCAGGGGGCAGTCAATGAGCAGTTCTTC. Amino acid sequence: CATSAMGQGAVNEQFF. V gene TRBV24-1 combines with J gene TRBJ2-1; 8 bases map to TRBD1. The CDR3 is made up of 16 amino acids. V lost 5 bases and J lost 6; bases outside the gene matches: 11. Per germline, CDR1 KGHDR and CDR2 SFDVKD.

The chain carries TRBV6-5 and TRBJ2-1, with 8 nucleotides matching TRBD2. Looked up from germline, CDR1 is MNHEY and CDR2 is SVGAGI. This CDR3 region has 15 residues. Germline trimming cut 6 bases from V and 4 bases from J; bases unmatched to any gene: 8. This CDR3 reads CASRSSGVGYNEQFF. CDR3 coding DNA: TGTGCCAGCAGAAGTAGCGGGGTGGGTTACAATGAGCAGTTCTTC.

The chain joins TRBV5-1 to TRBJ2-5; TRBD2 might be the D (6 bases). Looked up from germline, CDR1 is SGHRS and CDR2 is YFSETQ. Trimming took off 4 bases at V and 3 bases at J, with 16 bases between the two ends. The CDR3 extends over 15 amino acids. The chain's CDR3 is CASSPDGGREETQYF. DNA of the CDR3: TGCGCCAGCAGCCCGGACGGGGGAAGGGAAGAGACCCAGTACTTC.

The rearrangement uses TRBV5-4 and TRBJ2-7, with D tentatively TRBD2 (5 bases). V was pared by 0 bases and J by 3 bases, with 10 bases between. Germline V CDR1 and CDR2: SGHNT, YYREEE (reference sequence). The CDR3 contains 14 residues. In DNA, the CDR3 is TGTGCCAGCAGCTTGGACGAGGGCTACTACGAGCAGTACTTC. Protein: CASSLDEGYYEQYF.

The chain links TRBV5-1 to TRBJ2-1; D is uncertain. This CDR3 has 14 amino acids. Germline lookup yields CDR1 SGHRS and CDR2 YFSETQ. V shed 0 bases and J shed 6 bases, with 10 bases lying between them. This CDR3 is CASSLGAAPNEQFF. CDR3 bases: TGCGCCAGCAGCTTGGGGGCCGCGCCCAATGAGCAGTTCTTC.

V and J are TRBV7-9 and TRBJ2-5, with a tentative D call TRBD1 (5 bases). This CDR3 comprises 14 residues. V was trimmed by 4 bases and J by 5 bases, leaving 14 bases between them. Per the germline V gene, CDR1 is SEHNR and CDR2 is FQNEAQ (reference sequence). CDR3 sequence (DNA): TGTGCCAGCAGCTACGACAGAGTCGGGGAGACCCAGTACTTC. Protein: CASSYDRVGETQYF.

V is TRBV5-1 and J is TRBJ2-7; TRBD1 aligns across 7 bases. The germline V gene has CDR1 SGHRS and CDR2 YFSETQ. J was trimmed by 6 bases and V by 0 bases; bases with no gene match: 3. The CDR3 runs to 13 residues. This CDR3 is CASSLDRGFEQYF. The CDR3 DNA follows: TGCGCCAGCAGCTTGGACAGGGGCTTCGAGCAGTACTTC.

Regarding this clone: Compared with germline, one end of the junction differs, possibly owing to a read error. V is TRBV6-5 and J is TRBJ1-1, with D maybe TRBD1 (6 bases). The CDR3 contains 14 residues. From germline, CDR1 is MNHEY and CDR2 SVGAGI. DNA of the CDR3: TGTGCCAGCAGTGACTCACAGGGGAACACTGAAGCTTTCTTT. Its protein product is CASSDSQGNTEAFF.

The chain is built from TRBV29-1 and TRBJ2-5; 7 bases line up with TRBD2. The CDR3 extends over 14 amino acids. V trimming: 1 base; J trimming: 7 bases; junction bases outside the gene matches: 9. The germline CDR1 and CDR2 sequences are SQVTM and ANQGSEA. The DNA for the CDR3 is TGCAGCGTTGAAGGTACAGCGGGGCCGGGGACCCAGTACTTC. Translation: CSVEGTAGPGTQYF. Based on the CDR3 plus reference TRBV29-1 and TRBJ2-5, the full variable domain is SAVISQKPSRDICQRGTSLTIQCQVDSQVTMMFWYRQQPGQSLTLIATANQGSEATYESGFVIDKFPISRPNLTFSTLTVSNMSPEDSSIYLCSVEGTAGPGTQYFGPGTRLLVL.

The rearrangement uses TRBV18 and TRBJ2-6, with a weak D call TRBD1 (5 bases). Germline V lookup: CDR1 KGHSH, CDR2 LQKENI. The CDR3 runs 16 residues. V lost 0 bases and J lost 4, with 10 bases in between. This CDR3 reads CASSPPSGSGANVLTF. The CDR3 bases are TGTGCCAGCTCACCACCTTCAGGGTCAGGGGCCAACGTCCTGACTTTC.

The V gene is TRBV7-9, the J gene TRBJ2-4; 11 bases are shared with TRBD2. Germline assignment: CDR1 SEHNR and CDR2 FQNEAQ (reference sequence). There are 18 residues in the CDR3. With 5 bases clipped from V and 7 bases from J, the junction kept 16 bases outside the gene matches. The CDR3 here is CASSPRPSSGRIRNIQYF. As DNA, the CDR3 is TGTGCCAGCAGCCCGAGGCCATCTAGCGGGAGGATAAGGAACATTCAGTACTTC.

V is TRBV19 and J is TRBJ2-7; 9 positions match TRBD2. After removal of 3 bases from V and 2 bases from J, the junction contained 5 bases not matched to a gene. The germline V gene encodes CDR1 LNHDA and CDR2 SQIVND (reference sequence). The CDR3 consists of 15 residues. CDR3 sequence reads: CASSIGLAGTYEQYF. The CDR3 coding sequence is TGTGCCAGTAGTATCGGCCTAGCGGGAACCTACGAGCAGTACTTC.

CDR3 bases: TGTGCCAGTAGTATAGGCAGGGGACAGACCCAGTACTTC. It yields the protein CASSIGRGQTQYF. The gene calls are TRBV19 and TRBJ2-5, with D possibly matching TRBD1 (6 bases). Trimming removed 1 base from V and 6 bases from J, with 9 bases in between. Germline-derived CDR1 and CDR2 are LNHDA and SQIVND (reference sequence). The CDR3 covers 13 residues.